Shown below are 17 T cell receptor beta chains from a single sample sequenced in a study of T cells after yellow fever vaccination. TCRdb reprocessed the 5' RACE reads with MiXCR, giving one entry per CDR3 protein. The table lists approximately 150,000 distinct CDR3 sequences, 7% to 9% of them singletons, with about 0.73% in the top ten. Sequenced here: CD4+ T cells sorted from PBMCs, sampled 5 days after the yellow fever booster vaccination. These receptors were taken from a man aged 25-40 years who received the YFV17D yellow fever vaccine.

This clonotype was detected ten times or more. V is TRBV6-1 and J is TRBJ2-2; D call uncertain. The CDR3 extends over 12 amino acids. V was shortened by 6 bases and J by 4 bases, with 6 bases between the two germline ends. Germline CDR1 is MNHNS and CDR2 is SASEGT. The CDR3 region is CASRDPTGELFF. CDR3 nucleotide sequence: TGTGCCAGCAGGGACCCCACCGGGGAGCTGTTTTTT.

The sample holds many counts of this clonotype. V and J are TRBV12-3 or TRBV12-4 and TRBJ2-2, with 10 bases fitting TRBD1. The CDR3 contains 16 residues. V dropped 5 bases and J dropped 4; count of bases not matched to a gene: 7. CDR3 protein: CASSQTGGWFTGELFF. The CDR3, as DNA: TGTGCCAGCAGTCAGACAGGGGGCTGGTTCACCGGGGAGCTGTTTTTT.

In its sample, this clonotype was seen many times. V gene TRBV2 combines with J gene TRBJ2-3; the D is unclear. Germline lookup yields CDR1 SNHLY and CDR2 FYNNEI. V was clipped by 0 bases and J by 1 base, with 2 bases between them. The CDR3 runs 13 residues. The CDR3 is CASSEAGTDTQYF. Written as DNA, the CDR3 is TGTGCCAGCAGTGAAGCGGGCACAGATACGCAGTATTTT.

There are many counts of this clonotype. The chain uses TRBV20-1 and TRBJ1-6, with 9 bases matching TRBD1. Trimming cost V 0 bases and J 9 bases; bases outside gene matches: 9. This CDR3 spans 16 amino acids. Germline assignment: CDR1 DFQATT and CDR2 SNEGSKA (reference sequence). This CDR3 reads CSARDLGTGRSSPLHF. CDR3 DNA: TGCAGTGCTAGAGATCTCGGGACAGGGAGAAGTTCACCCCTCCACTTT.

Ten or more counts support this clonotype. The rearrangement uses TRBV29-1 and TRBJ1-2; TRBD1 matches at 10 bases. V lost 6 bases to trimming and J lost 5 bases; unmatched junction nucleotides: 6. The CDR3 consists of 13 residues. CDR1 and CDR2 (germline): SQVTM, ANQGSEA. The CDR3 DNA reads TGCAGCGTCGTCCGGACAGGGGGGTATGGCTACACCTTC. Translation gives CSVVRTGGYGYTF.

The sample holds many counts of this clonotype. The junction and the germline gene differ at one end; a read error may be behind it. The gene calls are TRBV5-1 and TRBJ2-7, with 12 bases matching TRBD2. Germline V gene sequence: CDR1 SGHRS, CDR2 YFSETQ. The CDR3 has 15 amino acids. CDR3 nucleotides: TGCGCCAGCAGCTCGACTAGCGGGAGTTCCTCCGAGCAGTACTTC. Protein sequence: CASSSTSGSSSEQYF.

The V and J genes are TRBV18 and TRBJ2-1; possible D gene TRBD2, 6 bases. V lost 3 bases to trimming and J lost 13 bases, with 16 bases between them. The CDR3 totals 13 residues. The germline CDR1 and CDR2 sequences are KGHSH and LQKENI. The CDR3 DNA is TGTGCCAGCTCACCTTTTCCGGGAGCCCTACAGTTCTTC. This translates into CASSPFPGALQFF. Supplemented by reference TRBV18 and TRBJ2-1, the full variable domain reads NAGVMQNPRHLVRRRGQEARLRCSPMKGHSHVYWYRQLPEEGLKFMVYLQKENIIDESGMPKERFSAEFPKEGPSILRIQQVVRGDSAAYFCASSPFPGALQFFGPGTRLTVL.

The table lists this clonotype with many counts. CDR3 protein: CASRFSGTSGRTETQYF. DNA for the CDR3: TGCGCCAGCAGGTTTTCCGGGACTAGCGGGAGGACAGAGACCCAGTACTTC. The rearrangement uses TRBV5-1 and TRBJ2-5; TRBD2 aligns across 15 bases. Germline V gene data show CDR1 as SGHRS and CDR2 as YFSETQ. With V trimmed by 5 bases and J by 4 bases, 9 bases remained unmatched. This CDR3 comprises 17 residues. The variable domain in full, with the rest retrieved from reference TRBV5-1 and TRBJ2-5, is KAGVTQTPRYLIKTRGQQVTLSCSPISGHRSVSWYQQTPGQGLQFLFEYFSETQRNKGNFPGRFSGRQFSNSRSEMNVSTLELGDSALYLCASRFSGTSGRTETQYFGPGTRLLVL.

The V call is TRBV6-2 or TRBV6-3, the J call TRBJ2-1; D not resolved. The CDR3 loop spans 13 amino acids. V was shortened by 2 bases and J by 8 bases, with 10 bases between the two germline ends. The germline CDR1 and CDR2 sequences are MNHEY and SVGEGT. CDR3 loop: CASSYRSTHEQFF. DNA of the CDR3: TGTGCCAGCAGTTACCGCTCAACCCATGAGCAGTTCTTC.

This clonotype has a count of ten or more. The chain carries TRBV7-9 and TRBJ2-7; 10 bases are shared with TRBD2. The CDR3 sequence is 15 residues long. Losses at the gene ends were 6 bases for V and 5 bases for J; bases not matched to a gene: 10. Germline CDR1 reads SEHNR; CDR2 reads FQNEAQ (reference sequence). The CDR3 bases are TGTGCCAGCAGGCCAGCGGGGGGGACAATCCACGAGCAGTACTTC. Amino acid sequence: CASRPAGGTIHEQYF.

This clonotype has a count of ten or more. The rearrangement joins TRBV10-3 to TRBJ2-7, with 7 nucleotides matching TRBD2. The CDR3 totals 14 residues. V was clipped by 10 bases and J by 6 bases; unmatched bases: 15. Germline values: CDR1 ENHRY, CDR2 SYGVKD. For the CDR3, the DNA is TGTGCCACGCAGCGCGACGGGAGGATGGTCGAGCAGTACTTC. Amino acids: CATQRDGRMVEQYF.

This clonotype was seen repeatedly, ten times or more. The V call is TRBV6-1, the J call TRBJ2-5; D remains ambiguous. Germline V gives CDR1 MNHNS, CDR2 SASEGT. This CDR3 region has 16 residues. Trimming removed 7 bases at V and 5 bases at J, with 23 bases between. In DNA, the CDR3 is TGTGCCAGCACTCCCGAGGAGCTTACAGTACTTGAGACCCAGTACTTC. Amino acids: CASTPEELTVLETQYF.

This clonotype was observed many times. The CDR3 DNA is TGCGCCAGCAGCCTCACTAGCGGGACAAACTACAATGAGCAGTTCTTC. It specifies CASSLTSGTNYNEQFF. V is TRBV5-1 and J is TRBJ2-1; 10 bases align to TRBD2. Germline V CDR1 and CDR2: SGHRS, YFSETQ. CDR3 length equals 16 residues. J lost 3 bases, V lost 4 bases, and 7 bases had no gene match.

The sample holds many counts of this clonotype. The genes are TRBV20-1 and TRBJ2-1, with 12 positions matching TRBD2. After removal of 3 bases from V and 8 bases from J, the junction contained 11 bases not matched to a gene. This CDR3 region has 16 residues. Germline assignment: CDR1 DFQATT and CDR2 SNEGSKA (reference sequence). DNA for the CDR3: TGCAGTGCTAGCCTGCTAGCGGGAGGGCCGGTACATGAGCAGTTCTTC. Its translation is CSASLLAGGPVHEQFF.

The sample holds many counts of this clonotype. The chain uses TRBV24-1 and TRBJ2-1; D is unclear. Trimming left V 4 bases short and J 6 bases short, with 18 bases between. The CDR3 runs to 16 residues. Germline V lookup: CDR1 KGHDR, CDR2 SFDVKD. The CDR3 coding sequence is TGTGCCACCAGTGACTCGACTCCCCGACCCCCCAATGAGCAGTTCTTC. The encoded protein is CATSDSTPRPPNEQFF.

The sample holds many counts of this clonotype. This chain links TRBV4-3 with TRBJ2-1, with TRBD2 matching over 10 bases. CDR3 size: 19 residues. CDR1 is LGHNA, CDR2 YSLEER, per germline. V shed 1 base and J 0 bases; nucleotides not matched to a gene: 9. CDR3 nucleotides: TGCGCCAGCAGCCAAGCCGGGACTAGCGACTTAAGCTCCTACAATGAGCAGTTCTTC. It translates to CASSQAGTSDLSSYNEQFF.

V usage is TRBV6-2 or TRBV6-3 and J usage is TRBJ2-6; D may match TRBD1 or TRBD2 (5 bases each). Trimming pared 7 bases from V and 2 bases from J, leaving 9 bases between. The CDR3 totals 14 residues. Germline CDR1 and CDR2: MNHEY and SVGEGT. In nucleotides, the CDR3 is TGTGCCAGCATTAGGGGAGCTGGGGCCAACGTCCTGACTTTC. This codes for CASIRGAGANVLTF.